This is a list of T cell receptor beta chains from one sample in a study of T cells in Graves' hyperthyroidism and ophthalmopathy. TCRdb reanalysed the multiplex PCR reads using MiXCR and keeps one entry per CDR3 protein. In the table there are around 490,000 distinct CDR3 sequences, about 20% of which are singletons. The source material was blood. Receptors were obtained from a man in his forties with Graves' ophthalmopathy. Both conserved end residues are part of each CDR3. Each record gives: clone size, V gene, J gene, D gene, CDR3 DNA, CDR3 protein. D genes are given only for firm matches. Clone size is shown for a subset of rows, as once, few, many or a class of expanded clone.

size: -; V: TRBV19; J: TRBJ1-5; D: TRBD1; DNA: TGTGCCAGCCACGACAGGGGTGGGAGGCAGCCCCAGCATTTT; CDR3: CASHDRGGRQPQHF
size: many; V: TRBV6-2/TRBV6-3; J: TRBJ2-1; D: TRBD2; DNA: TGTGCCAGCAGTAGACTAGCGGGCATCCATGAGCAGTTCTTC; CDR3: CASSRLAGIHEQFF
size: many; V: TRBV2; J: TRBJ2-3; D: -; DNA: TGTGCCACCCAATCGTACCTCAGTAGCACAGATACGCAGTATTTT; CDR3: CATQSYLSSTDTQYF
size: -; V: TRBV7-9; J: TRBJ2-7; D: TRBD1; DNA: TGTGCCAGCAGCTTAGGAGGCACAGGGGCCCGAATTACCTCCTACGAGCAGTACTTC; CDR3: CASSLGGTGARITSYEQYF
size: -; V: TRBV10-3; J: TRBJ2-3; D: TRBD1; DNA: TGTGCCATCAGCGACAGGGGGGTTACAGATACGCAGTATTTT; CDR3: CAISDRGVTDTQYF
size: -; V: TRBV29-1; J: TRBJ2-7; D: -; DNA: TGCAGCGGAATGGTTAGCTCCTACGAGCAGTACTTC; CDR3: CSGMVSSYEQYF
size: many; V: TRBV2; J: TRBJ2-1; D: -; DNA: TGTGCCGGATCTTACAGCTCCTACAATGAGCAGTTCTTC; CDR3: CAGSYSSYNEQFF
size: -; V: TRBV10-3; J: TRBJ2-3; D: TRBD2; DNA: TGTGCCATCAGTGAAACCCCTAGCGGGGGAGTCACAGATACGCAGTATTTT; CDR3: CAISETPSGGVTDTQYF
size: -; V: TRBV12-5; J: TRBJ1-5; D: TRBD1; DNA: TGTGCTAGTGGTTCCGGGACAGGGGTTCAGCCCCAGCATTTT; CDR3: CASGSGTGVQPQHF
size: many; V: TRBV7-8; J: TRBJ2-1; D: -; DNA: TGTGCCAGCCAACGGGACCGCCGAGGGAATGAGCAGTTCTTC; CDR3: CASQRDRRGNEQFF
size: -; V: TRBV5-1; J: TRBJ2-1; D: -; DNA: TGCGCCAGCAGCTTGGCCAGGGGACCCCTCAATGAGCAGTTCTTC; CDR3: CASSLARGPLNEQFF
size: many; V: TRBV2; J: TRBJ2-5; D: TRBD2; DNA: TGTGCCAGCAGCAGACTAGCAGGGGAGACCCAGTACTTC; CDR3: CASSRLAGETQYF
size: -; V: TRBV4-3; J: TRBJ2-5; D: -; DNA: TGCGCCAGCAGCCAATCCTATCCGGGACACCAGTACTTC; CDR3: CASSQSYPGHQYF
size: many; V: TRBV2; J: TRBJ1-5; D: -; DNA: TGTGCCAGCAGTGGGATTGGGGCAGGAGTTAATCAGCCCCAGCATTTT; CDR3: CASSGIGAGVNQPQHF
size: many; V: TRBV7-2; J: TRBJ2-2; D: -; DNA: TGTGCCAGCAGCTTAGGGCAGTCTTTTGGCGGGGAGCTGTTTTTT; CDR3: CASSLGQSFGGELFF
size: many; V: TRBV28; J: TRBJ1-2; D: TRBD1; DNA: TGTGCCAGCAGCTGGGACAGGGTGGACTATGGCTACACCTTC; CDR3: CASSWDRVDYGYTF
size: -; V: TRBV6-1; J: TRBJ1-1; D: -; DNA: TGTGCCAGCAGGTGGACTGGGCAGGGCACTGAAGCTTTCTTT; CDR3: CASRWTGQGTEAFF
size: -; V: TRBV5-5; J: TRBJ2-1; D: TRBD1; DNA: TGTGCCAGCAGCTTTGGGACAGGGGGCACGTACAATGAGCAGTTCTTC; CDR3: CASSFGTGGTYNEQFF
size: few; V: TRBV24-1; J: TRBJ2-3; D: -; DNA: TGTGCCACCAGTACGCGGGCGGTTCGCGGCACAGATACGCAGTATTTT; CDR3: CATSTRAVRGTDTQYF
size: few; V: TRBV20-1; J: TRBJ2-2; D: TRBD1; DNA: TGCAGTGCTAGTCCCGGGACAGTTCCCGGGGAGCTGTTTTTT; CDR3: CSASPGTVPGELFF
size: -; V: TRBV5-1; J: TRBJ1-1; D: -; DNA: TGCGCCAGCAGCACAGGACAGTTGAACACTGAAGCTTTCTTT; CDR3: CASSTGQLNTEAFF
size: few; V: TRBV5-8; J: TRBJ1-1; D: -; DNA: TGTGCCAGCAGCCCCTATGGCACTGAAGCTTTCTTT; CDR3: CASSPYGTEAFF
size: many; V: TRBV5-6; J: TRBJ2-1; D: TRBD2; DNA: TGTGCCAGCAGTAGGACTAGCACTGAGCAGTTCTTC; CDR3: CASSRTSTEQFF
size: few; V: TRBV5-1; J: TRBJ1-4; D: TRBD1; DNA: TGCGCCAGCAGCTTAGTACCGGGACAGGGCTTAAGAGAGGATGAAAAACTGTTTTTT; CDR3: CASSLVPGQGLREDEKLFF
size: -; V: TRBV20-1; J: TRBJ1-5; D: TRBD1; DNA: TGCAGTGCAGGGGGGACAGGGACCCAGCCCCAGCATTTT; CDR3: CSAGGTGTQPQHF
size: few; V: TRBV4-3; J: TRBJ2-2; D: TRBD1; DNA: TGCGCCAGCAGCCATTTCCAGGGGGACACCGGGGAGCTGTTTTTT; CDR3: CASSHFQGDTGELFF
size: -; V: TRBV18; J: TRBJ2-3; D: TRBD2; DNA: TGTGCCAGCTCACCACCTCGCCTAGCGGGAAGGTCAGATACGCAGTATTTT; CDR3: CASSPPRLAGRSDTQYF
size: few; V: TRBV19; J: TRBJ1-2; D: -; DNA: TGTGCCTCACATCCGGGACTCCTTTTCTATGGCTACACCTTC; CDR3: CASHPGLLFYGYTF
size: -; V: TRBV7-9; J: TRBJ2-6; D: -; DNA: TGTGCCAGCAGAAGGGTCGTTCGCTCTGGGGCCAACGTCCTGACTTTC; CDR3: CASRRVVRSGANVLTF
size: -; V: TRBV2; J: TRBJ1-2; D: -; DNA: TGTGCCAGCAGTGAACTAGCTCGATTAAACTATGGCTACACCTTC; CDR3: CASSELARLNYGYTF
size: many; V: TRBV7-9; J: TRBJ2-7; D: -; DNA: TGTGCCAGCAGCTCCACGTCGGGACCCCACTACTACGAGCAGTACTTC; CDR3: CASSSTSGPHYYEQYF
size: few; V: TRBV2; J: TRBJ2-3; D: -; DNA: TGTGCCAGCCTCCGGATCCTCACAGATACGCAGTATTTT; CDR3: CASLRILTDTQYF
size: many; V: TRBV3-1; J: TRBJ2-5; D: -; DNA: TGTGCCAGCAGCCCGCGAGGACAGATCCAAGAGACCCAGTACTTC; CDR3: CASSPRGQIQETQYF
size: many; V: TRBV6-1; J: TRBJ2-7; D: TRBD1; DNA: TGTGCCAGCAGGCGCCCGGGACAGGGGACCTACGAGCAGTACTTC; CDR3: CASRRPGQGTYEQYF
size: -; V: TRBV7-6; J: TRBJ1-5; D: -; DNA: TGTGCCAGCAGCCTGCCCGGGGGGCCCCAGCATTTT; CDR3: CASSLPGGPQHF
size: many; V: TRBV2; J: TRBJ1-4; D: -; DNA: TGTGCCAGCAGTGATTGGGCGGTCAATGAAAAACTGTTTTTT; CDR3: CASSDWAVNEKLFF
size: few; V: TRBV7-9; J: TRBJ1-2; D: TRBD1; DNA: TGTGCCAGCAGCCCTCCGGACAGGGCTCGCTATGGCTACACCTTC; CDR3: CASSPPDRARYGYTF
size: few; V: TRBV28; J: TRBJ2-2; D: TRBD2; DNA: TGTGCCAGCAGTGCCCGACTAGCGGGGGTTACTGAGCTGTTTTTT; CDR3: CASSARLAGVTELFF
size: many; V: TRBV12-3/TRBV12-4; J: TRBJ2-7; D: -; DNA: TGTGCCAGCAGTTTAAGGCAGGATTACGAGCAGTACTTC; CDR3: CASSLRQDYEQYF
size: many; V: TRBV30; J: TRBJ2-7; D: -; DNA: TGTGCCTGGAGTGTATATGTGAGTAGCGAGCAGTACTTC; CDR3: CAWSVYVSSEQYF
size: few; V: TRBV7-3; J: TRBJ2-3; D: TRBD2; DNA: TGTGCCAGCAGCTTAAACAGCGGGAGGGGAGATACGCAGTATTTT; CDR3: CASSLNSGRGDTQYF
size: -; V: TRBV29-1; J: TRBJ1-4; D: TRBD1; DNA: TGCAGCGAAGGACAGGGGAGTAATGAAAAACTGTTTTTT; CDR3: CSEGQGSNEKLFF
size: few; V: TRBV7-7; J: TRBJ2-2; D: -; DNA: TGTGCTAGCAGCGCACTCCGGGAACGCACCGGGGAGCTGTTTTTT; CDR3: CASSALRERTGELFF
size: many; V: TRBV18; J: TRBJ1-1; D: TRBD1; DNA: TGTGCCAGCTCACTTCAGGGGGCGCGGGACACTGAAGCTTTCTTT; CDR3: CASSLQGARDTEAFF
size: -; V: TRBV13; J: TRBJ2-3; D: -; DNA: TGTGCCAGCAGCTCACCTTGGACTGGGACCACAGATACGCAGTATTTT; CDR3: CASSSPWTGTTDTQYF
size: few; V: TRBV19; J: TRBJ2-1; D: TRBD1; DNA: TGTGCCAGTTCCGACAGGGCACCCTACAATGAGCAGTTCTTC; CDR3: CASSDRAPYNEQFF
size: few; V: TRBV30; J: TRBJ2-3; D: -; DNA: TGTGCCTGGAGTGTAAACCGGGATACGCAGTATTTT; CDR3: CAWSVNRDTQYF
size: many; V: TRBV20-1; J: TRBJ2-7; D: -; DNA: TGCAGTGCTAGAGATGTCTCAGGGGCCACCTACGAGCAGTACTTC; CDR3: CSARDVSGATYEQYF